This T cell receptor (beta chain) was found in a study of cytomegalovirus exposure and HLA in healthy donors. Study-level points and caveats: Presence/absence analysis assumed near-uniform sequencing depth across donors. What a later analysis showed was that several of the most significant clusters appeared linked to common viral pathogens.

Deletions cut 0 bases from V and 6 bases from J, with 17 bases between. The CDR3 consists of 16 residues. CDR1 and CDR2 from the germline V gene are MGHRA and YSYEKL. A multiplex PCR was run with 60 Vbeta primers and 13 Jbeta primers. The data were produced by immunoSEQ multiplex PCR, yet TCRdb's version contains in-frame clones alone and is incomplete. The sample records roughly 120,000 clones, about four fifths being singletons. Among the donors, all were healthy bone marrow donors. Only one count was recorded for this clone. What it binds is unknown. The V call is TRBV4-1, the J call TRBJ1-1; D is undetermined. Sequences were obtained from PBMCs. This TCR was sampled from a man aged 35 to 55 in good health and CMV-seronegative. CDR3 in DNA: TGCGCCAGCAGCCAAGAGGTAACGGGGAGAACGTCTGAAGCTTTCTTT. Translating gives CASSQEVTGRTSEAFF.